Listed here are 13 T cell receptor beta chains from one sample, sequenced in a study of blood T cell repertoires in COVID-19. Here immunoSEQ multiplex PCR was the method, and the copy in TCRdb shows in-frame clones only, minus some. The table records about 480,000 clones, about 89% of them present only once. Sequencing used peripheral blood. These TCRs come from a woman in her 30s with acute or convalescent COVID-19.

V gene TRBV9 combines with J gene TRBJ2-6, with D unclear. Trimming cost V 4 bases and J 4 bases, with 21 bases left between them. CDR1 SGDLS and CDR2 YYNGEE come from the germline V gene. This CDR3 has 18 residues. In DNA form, the CDR3 reads TGTGCCAGCAGCCCCCGCAGTTCCTCCGGGTTAGGGGCCAACGTCCTGACTTTC. Translating gives CASSPRSSSGLGANVLTF.

CDR3 coding DNA: TGTGCCAGCAGTTTCCGGGGGAGCTATGGCTACACCTTC. Translating gives CASSFRGSYGYTF. V is TRBV27 and J is TRBJ1-2; perhaps TRBD1 as D (5 bases). The V end was cut by 3 bases, the J end by 4 bases, with 9 bases between. Germline values: CDR1 MNHEY, CDR2 SMNVEV (reference sequence). The CDR3 runs to 13 residues.

The genes are TRBV27 and TRBJ2-3; D uncertain. The CDR3 runs 16 residues. The V end was cut by 0 bases, the J end by 2 bases, with 12 bases between. CDR1 and CDR2 (germline): MNHEY, SMNVEV (reference sequence). The CDR3 loop is CASSLSHSPNTDTQYF. The CDR3 coding sequence is TGTGCCAGCAGTTTATCGCACAGCCCAAACACAGATACGCAGTATTTT.

The chain couples TRBV6-1 to TRBJ1-4; D ambiguous. Germline V gene sequence: CDR1 MNHNS, CDR2 SASEGT. The germline V and J ends were trimmed by 2 bases and 8 bases, with 9 bases remaining between them. The CDR3 sequence is 13 residues long. The CDR3 DNA sequence: TGTGCCAGCAGTGAAAATGCAGTAGAAAAACTGTTTTTT. Protein: CASSENAVEKLFF.

A single count supports this clone. This specimen includes other DNA sequences encoding the same CDR3. This chain uses TRBV6-5 with TRBJ2-5, with D possibly matching TRBD1 (6 bases). CDR1 MNHEY and CDR2 SVGAGI come from the germline V gene. The V and J ends lost 3 bases and 1 base respectively, with 9 bases between them. This CDR3 comprises 14 residues. For the CDR3, the DNA is TGTGCCAGCAGTTATGAGGACAGCCAAGAGACCCAGTACTTC. Amino acid sequence: CASSYEDSQETQYF.

The J gene is TRBJ2-7, the V gene TRBV3-1 (or the pseudogene TRBV3-2), with 10 bases lining up with TRBD2. The CDR3 has 14 residues. Germline CDR1 is LGHDT and CDR2 is YNNKEL (reference sequence). V gave up 4 bases and J gave up 1 base; unmatched junction bases: 1. The CDR3 loop reads CASSPGLASYEQYF. Written as DNA, the CDR3 is TGTGCCAGCAGCCCGGGACTAGCGTCCTACGAGCAGTACTTC.

The chain links TRBV19 to TRBJ1-1; weak D call: TRBD1 (5 bases). Trimming removed 3 bases from V and 0 bases from J, with 14 bases in between. CDR3 size: 16 residues. Germline V lookup: CDR1 LNHDA, CDR2 SQIVND (reference sequence). In DNA, the CDR3 is TGTGCCAGTAGTATGTCCAGGGCGTCTATGAACACTGAAGCTTTCTTT. Translating gives CASSMSRASMNTEAFF.

The chain employs TRBV5-4 and TRBJ1-1; a weak D match, TRBD1 (6 bases). Germline V gene data show CDR1 as SGHNT and CDR2 as YYREEE (reference sequence). V gave up 2 bases and J gave up 4 bases, with 9 bases separating them. The CDR3 sequence is 13 residues long. CDR3 in amino acids: CASSLQGSTEAFF. CDR3 DNA: TGTGCCAGCAGCTTACAGGGTAGCACTGAAGCTTTCTTT.

The rearrangement uses TRBV3-1 (or the pseudogene TRBV3-2) and TRBJ1-2; no firm D call. Trimming cost V 1 base and J 3 bases, with 15 bases left between them. CDR1 and CDR2 (germline): LGHDT, YNNKEL (reference sequence). This CDR3 spans 16 amino acids. The CDR3 region has the DNA TGTGCCAGCAGCCAAGGGACCGGCGGGGTGGACTATGGCTACACCTTC. This gives the protein CASSQGTGGVDYGYTF.

The rearrangement uses TRBV28 and TRBJ1-1; no definite D call. Germline-derived CDR1 and CDR2 are MDHEN and SYDVKM. V lost 8 bases and J lost 0, with 10 bases in between. The CDR3 has 13 amino acids. The CDR3 nucleotides are TGTGCCAGCCACACGACAATGAACACTGAAGCTTTCTTT. As protein: CASHTTMNTEAFF. Looking up the rest from reference TRBV28 and TRBJ1-1 gives the full variable domain: DVKVTQSSRYLVKRTGEKVFLECVQDMDHENMFWYRQDPGLGLRLIYFSYDVKMKEKGDIPEGYSVSREKKERFSLILESASTNQTSMYLCASHTTMNTEAFFGQGTRLTVV.

This chain joins TRBV18 and TRBJ2-7; TRBD1 matches 7 bases. Germline trimming cut 2 bases from V and 3 bases from J; bases unmatched to any gene: 1. Germline CDR1 KGHSH, CDR2 LQKENI. The CDR3 is 13 residues long. Here the CDR3 reads CASSPGTVYEQYF. The CDR3 DNA reads as TGTGCCAGCTCACCAGGGACAGTCTACGAGCAGTACTTC.

The gene calls are TRBV12-3 or TRBV12-4 and TRBJ1-6, with D uncertain. This CDR3 comprises 13 residues. V lost 7 bases, J lost 7 bases, and 11 bases lay in between. The CDR3 here is CASMRILNSPLHF. CDR3 nucleotide sequence: TGTGCCAGCATGAGGATCCTCAATTCACCCCTCCACTTT.

The V gene is TRBV5-4, the J gene TRBJ2-3, with TRBD1 as a possible D gene (5 bases). Germline V gene data show CDR1 as SGHNT and CDR2 as YYREEE (reference sequence). CDR3 length equals 15 residues. V was trimmed by 4 bases and J by 1 base, leaving 13 bases between them. As DNA, the CDR3 is TGTGCCAGCAGCCTCCCCCAAGGGGGCACAGATACGCAGTATTTT. Amino acids: CASSLPQGGTDTQYF.